The next 27 T cell receptor beta chains were all read from a single sample in a study of T cells in Graves' hyperthyroidism and ophthalmopathy. Amplification yielded TCR beta CDR3 regions, with RNA transcripts as the source. A first-round RT-PCR of the TCR CDR3 used the HTBI primer set. TCRdb itself ran the multiplex PCR reads through MiXCR, one entry per CDR3 protein. The table records hundreds of thousands of distinct CDR3 sequences, 35% to 55% of them present only once. Sequenced sample: peripheral blood or thyroid tissue (not recorded which). The receptor set was obtained from a woman aged 18-29 years with Graves' hyperthyroidism.

The chain is built from TRBV20-1 and TRBJ1-4; D not resolved. V was cut by 6 bases and J by 2 bases, with 19 bases left in between. Germline V CDR1 and CDR2: DFQATT, SNEGSKA (reference sequence). CDR3 length equals 16 residues. Written as DNA, the CDR3 is TGCAGTGCGAGGACGGGAGGGCCGATGACTAATGAAAAACTGTTTTTT. This translates into CSARTGGPMTNEKLFF.

On this clonotype: Being one base from a much bigger clone, this may be a read error. V is TRBV20-1 and J is TRBJ1-6; 10 nucleotides agree with TRBD1. The CDR3 runs to 14 residues. CDR1 and CDR2 (germline): DFQATT, SNEGSKA (reference sequence). V was pared by 3 bases and J by 7 bases, with 3 bases of the junction left unmatched. CDR3 protein: CSARLGQGNSPLHF. The CDR3 DNA sequence: TGCAGTGCTAGGTTGGGACAGGGGAATTCACCCCTCCACTTT.

The V and J genes are TRBV20-1 and TRBJ1-4; 7 nucleotides line up with TRBD1. V was clipped by 6 bases and J by 8 bases; unmatched bases: 6. CDR3 length: 12 residues. Germline assignment: CDR1 DFQATT and CDR2 SNEGSKA (reference sequence). The CDR3 here is CSAAGGGEKLFF. The CDR3 DNA sequence: TGCAGTGCGGCAGGGGGGGGGGAAAAACTGTTTTTT.

On this clonotype: At one end, the junction sequence differs from germline, possibly due to a read error. The chain employs TRBV9 and TRBJ2-5; D perhaps matches TRBD1 (5 bases). The germline CDR1 and CDR2 sequences are SGDLS and YYNGEE. The CDR3 runs 13 residues. The CDR3 protein is CASKAGNQESQYF. CDR3 nucleotide sequence: TGTGCCAGCAAGGCAGGGAATCAAGAGTCCCAGTACTTC.

This clonotype was seen repeatedly, ten times or more. V gene TRBV20-1 combines with J gene TRBJ1-2; 8 nucleotides agree with TRBD1. The CDR3 is 13 residues long. The ends lost 6 bases at V and 7 bases at J; junction bases unmatched: 10. Germline V gene data show CDR1 as DFQATT and CDR2 as SNEGSKA (reference sequence). In nucleotides, the CDR3 is TGCAGTGCCCCCCGGACAGGGAGATCTGGCTACACCTTC. It codes for CSAPRTGRSGYTF.

V and J are TRBV20-1 and TRBJ2-3; D call uncertain. This CDR3 spans 14 amino acids. The germline gives CDR1 DFQATT, CDR2 SNEGSKA (reference sequence). The V and J ends lost 0 bases and 2 bases respectively, with 9 bases between them. The CDR3 nucleotides are TGCAGTGCTAGAGATCTCTACCCCACAGATACGCAGTATTTT. This codes for CSARDLYPTDTQYF.

The sample holds one count of this clonotype. The V gene is TRBV7-8, the J gene TRBJ2-7; D might be TRBD1 (5 bases). Trimming took 5 bases from V and 4 from J, leaving 18 bases between them. Germline CDR1 and CDR2: SGHVS and FQNEAQ. CDR3 length: 15 residues. The CDR3: CASSHRWARAYEQYF. CDR3 DNA sequence: TGTGCCAGCAGCCATCGGTGGGCCAGGGCGTACGAGCAGTACTTC.

The chain has TRBV20-1 and TRBJ2-5; D might be TRBD1 or TRBD2, each matching 5 bases. Germline V lookup: CDR1 DFQATT, CDR2 SNEGSKA (reference sequence). The CDR3 sequence is 12 residues long. V lost 7 bases and J lost 5, with 14 bases in between. In DNA form, the CDR3 reads TGCAGTGTGACGAGGGGCCAGGAGACCCAGTACTTC. This encodes CSVTRGQETQYF.

In this sample, this clonotype turned up a few times. CDR3 loop: CASSYSIRGYGYTF. CDR3 nucleotides: TGTGCCAGCAGTTACTCGATCAGGGGATATGGCTACACCTTC. V gene TRBV6-6 combines with J gene TRBJ1-2; D might be TRBD1 (6 bases). Trimming left V 0 bases short and J 5 bases short, with 10 bases between. CDR1 and CDR2 from the germline V gene are MNHNY and SVGAGI (reference sequence). This CDR3 spans 14 amino acids.

The sample holds one count of this clonotype. The V gene is TRBV25-1, the J gene TRBJ2-7, with TRBD2 matching over 7 bases. The CDR3 loop spans 10 amino acids. Germline V CDR1 and CDR2: MGHDK, SYGVNS. The CDR3 coding sequence is TGTGCTAGGGAGGGAGGCGAGCAGTACTTC. It yields the protein CAREGGEQYF.

This clonotype was recorded many times. V and J are TRBV7-9 and TRBJ2-7; possible D gene TRBD2, 5 bases. Trimming removed 6 bases at V and 3 bases at J, with 18 bases between. Germline V gene lookup returns CDR1 SEHNR and CDR2 FQNEAQ (reference sequence). The CDR3 extends over 15 amino acids. CDR3 sequence reads: CASSPPTRESYEQYF. The CDR3 region has the DNA TGTGCCAGCAGTCCTCCTACTAGGGAGAGCTACGAGCAGTACTTC. The full variable domain, its missing parts supplied by reference TRBV7-9 and TRBJ2-7, is DTGVSQNPRHKITKRGQNVTFRCDPISEHNRLYWYRQTLGQGPEFLTYFQNEAQLEKSRLLSDRFSAERPKGSFSTLEIQRTEQGDSAMYLCASSPPTRESYEQYFGPGTRLTVT.

This clonotype was detected only a few times. The chain employs TRBV19 and TRBJ1-2, with 8 bases that match TRBD1. The CDR3 has 16 residues. V lost 2 bases to trimming and J lost 4 bases; unmatched junction nucleotides: 9. Germline lookup yields CDR1 LNHDA and CDR2 SQIVND (reference sequence). The CDR3, as DNA: TGTGCCAGTAGTATACCCGGCAGGGGGCGAAGCTATGGCTACACCTTC. It specifies CASSIPGRGRSYGYTF. Looking up the rest from reference TRBV19 and TRBJ1-2 gives the full variable domain: DGGITQSPKYLFRKEGQNVTLSCEQNLNHDAMYWYRQDPGQGLRLIYYSQIVNDFQKGDIAEGYSVSREKKESFPLTVTSAQKNPTAFYLCASSIPGRGRSYGYTFGSGTRLTVV.

The chain couples TRBV24-1 to TRBJ1-5; D gene ambiguous. Trimming left V 7 bases short and J 0 bases short, with 12 bases between. Per germline, CDR1 KGHDR and CDR2 SFDVKD. The CDR3 runs 15 residues. The CDR3 nucleotides read TGTGCCACCAGCCCAGCGGAGTATAGCAATCAGCCCCAGCATTTT. This codes for CATSPAEYSNQPQHF.

The J gene is TRBJ2-2, the V gene TRBV11-2; TRBD2 aligns across 10 bases. V trimming: 5 bases; J trimming: 5 bases; junction bases outside the gene matches: 5. Germline CDR1 reads SGHAT; CDR2 reads FQNNGV. This CDR3 contains 15 residues. CDR3 DNA: TGTGCCAGCAGCCGCGGACTAGCGGAGACCGGGGAGCTGTTTTTT. It yields the protein CASSRGLAETGELFF.

This clonotype was found a few times. This chain joins TRBV7-2 and TRBJ2-2; D is unclear. V lost 5 bases, J lost 9 bases, and 10 bases lay in between. From germline, CDR1 is SGHTA and CDR2 FQGNSA. The CDR3 consists of 12 residues. The CDR3 DNA sequence: TGTGCCAGCAGCCCCGGGTCCTGGGAGCTGTTTTTT. Protein sequence: CASSPGSWELFF.

The chain couples TRBV29-1 to TRBJ1-5, with D tentatively TRBD1 (5 bases). The V gene lost 8 bases and the J gene lost 5 bases, with 16 bases spanning the gap. The CDR3 length is 13 residues. Germline CDR1 reads SQVTM; CDR2 reads ANQGSEA. CDR3 residues: CSSQGRGDQPQHF. Written as DNA, the CDR3 is TGCAGCAGCCAAGGAAGGGGAGATCAGCCCCAGCATTTT.

Of note for this clonotype: A much more abundant neighbour one base away suggests this may be a read error. J is TRBJ1-1 and V is TRBV29-1; perhaps TRBD1 as D (5 bases). CDR1 SQVTM and CDR2 ANQGSEA come from the germline V gene. The length of the CDR3 is 13 residues. In DNA form, the CDR3 reads TGCAGCGTCACCCCCGGGGCGAACACTGAAGCTTCCTTT. It yields the protein CSVTPGANTEASF.

The chain carries TRBV7-9 and TRBJ2-7; 12 bases agree with TRBD1. Germline loops: CDR1 SEHNR, CDR2 FQNEAQ (reference sequence). CDR3 length: 15 amino acids. V shed 5 bases, J shed 5 bases, and the junction held 7 bases outside the gene matches. The CDR3 nucleotides are TGTGCCAGCAGCCTGGGACAGGGGGCTATCAACGAGCAGTACTTC. Amino acids: CASSLGQGAINEQYF.

The chain recombines TRBV24-1 with TRBJ1-5; no firm D call. The germline CDR1 and CDR2 sequences are KGHDR and SFDVKD. CDR3 length: 15 residues. V was shortened by 5 bases and J by 7 bases, with 17 bases between the two germline ends. This chain's CDR3 is CATSASCNANQPQHF. DNA of the CDR3: TGTGCCACCAGTGCCAGCTGTAATGCTAACCAGCCCCAGCATTTT.

A note on this clonotype: The junction departs from germline at one end; a sequencing error may be responsible. The chain combines TRBV6-5 with TRBJ1-1; D possibly corresponds to TRBD1 (6 bases). CDR3 length equals 16 residues. Germline V gene sequence: CDR1 MNHEY, CDR2 SVGAGI. CDR3: CASSLLPGAVNTEAFF. The CDR3 region has the DNA TGCGCCAGCAGCTTGCTCCCAGGGGCGGTGAACACTGAAGCTTTCTTT.

V usage is TRBV11-2 and J usage is TRBJ2-7, with 13 bases that match TRBD2. The CDR3 has 16 amino acids. Trimming removed 6 bases from V and 4 bases from J; junction bases left unmatched: 9. CDR1 is SGHAT and CDR2 is FQNNGV in the germline V gene. CDR3 protein: CASRPGLAGRLYEQYF. In DNA, the CDR3 is TGTGCCAGCAGACCGGGACTAGCGGGAAGATTGTACGAGCAGTACTTC.

V and J are TRBV19 and TRBJ2-7, with D perhaps matching TRBD2 (6 bases). The CDR3 covers 14 residues. Trimming pared 3 bases from V and 7 bases from J, leaving 16 bases between. CDR1 is LNHDA and CDR2 is SQIVND in the germline V gene (reference sequence). CDR3 DNA: TGTGCCAGTAGTATTGCGAACGGGAGTCCGGAGCAGTACTTC. Translated: CASSIANGSPEQYF.

This sequence joins TRBV15 and TRBJ1-6; the D gene is possibly TRBD1 (5 bases). V was clipped by 1 base and J by 9 bases, with 13 bases between them. Germline V CDR1 and CDR2: LNHNV, YYDKDF (reference sequence). The CDR3 is 15 residues long. CDR3 protein: CATSRARGLASPLHF. As DNA, the CDR3 is TGTGCCACCAGCAGAGCTCGGGGCCTTGCTTCACCCCTCCACTTT. The full variable domain, completed using reference TRBV15 and TRBJ1-6, is DAMVIQNPRYQVTQFGKPVTLSCSQTLNHNVMYWYQQKSSQAPKLLFHYYDKDFNNEADTPDNFQSRRPNTSFCFLDIRSPGLGDTAMYLCATSRARGLASPLHFGNGTRLTVT.

The chain couples TRBV10-3 to TRBJ1-2; D might be TRBD1 (5 bases). The CDR3 contains 13 residues. Germline CDR1 is ENHRY and CDR2 is SYGVKD. The ends were cut back, 2 bases at V and 2 bases at J, with 6 bases in the middle. The CDR3 DNA reads as TGTGCCATCAGTGAGCGACAGAACTATGGCTACACCTTC. Translating gives CAISERQNYGYTF.

The sample holds a few counts of this clonotype. This chain links TRBV14 with TRBJ2-7, with 8 bases aligning to TRBD1. This CDR3 has 16 amino acids. V lost 1 base and J lost 2; bases outside the gene matches: 7. Germline CDR1 and CDR2: SGHDN and FVKESK. The CDR3 DNA reads as TGTGCCAGCAGCCAAGGGGAAGGACAGGGAACCTACGAGCAGTACTTC. Its translation is CASSQGEGQGTYEQYF.

The chain couples TRBV15 to TRBJ1-5; possible D gene TRBD1, 6 bases. Between the trimmed V and J ends, which lost 0 bases and 7 bases, there was a span of 13 bases. The CDR3 extends over 15 amino acids. Per germline, CDR1 LNHNV and CDR2 YYDKDF (reference sequence). This chain's CDR3 is CATSRDGQGHQPQHF. CDR3 coding DNA: TGTGCCACCAGCAGAGACGGTCAGGGACACCAGCCCCAGCATTTT.

This rearrangement joins TRBV25-1 to TRBJ1-1, with 8 bases matching TRBD1. The CDR3 runs 15 residues. V dropped 5 bases and J dropped 2; count of bases not matched to a gene: 7. Germline CDR1 and CDR2: MGHDK and SYGVNS. CDR3 in amino acids: CASSPTAGGNTEAFF. Written as DNA, the CDR3 is TGTGCCAGCAGTCCCACCGCAGGGGGCAACACTGAAGCTTTCTTT. The full variable domain, completed using reference TRBV25-1 and TRBJ1-1, is EADIYQTPRYLVIGTGKKITLECSQTMGHDKMYWYQQDPGMELHLIHYSYGVNSTEKGDLSSESTVSRIRTEHFPLTLESARPSHTSQYLCASSPTAGGNTEAFFGQGTRLTVV.